What follows describes a single T cell receptor (beta chain). Its antigen remains unidentified. The PCR was carried out with 60 Vbeta primers and 13 Jbeta primers. Authors' analysis steps: About 10 million shared chains were among about 80 million unique TCR beta chains counted in a later analysis. Clones were sequenced by immunoSEQ multiplex PCR, and TCRdb holds only the in-frame ones, with some missing. That table is the source of V, J and clone size, and D and trimming were worked out from the DNA. The sample records roughly 200,000 clones, 80% to 85% being singletons. This record comes from a study of cytomegalovirus exposure and HLA in healthy donors. Overall study context: Prior work identified roughly 120 million unique TCR beta sequences in 190 million or so T cells. Study-level findings and limits: Equally common other TCR beta chains were less clonally expanded than HLA-associated ones, a later analysis found.

Despite likely unrecorded immune exposures, the donors were nominally healthy at the time of sampling. CDR3 length equals 13 residues. V was clipped by 6 bases and J by 4 bases; unmatched bases: 7. Looked up from germline, CDR1 is SQVTM and CDR2 is ANQGSEA. This TCR was sampled from a boy between 2 and 10 years old in good health and CMV-seronegative. The rearrangement links TRBV29-1 to TRBJ1-2, with 8 positions matching TRBD1. Sequenced: PBMCs. The CDR3 loop is CSVAGGEGYGYTF. The CDR3 DNA is TGCAGCGTGGCAGGGGGCGAGGGCTATGGCTACACCTTC.